Following are 9 T cell receptor beta chains from one sample sequenced in a study of T cell clones after liver transplantation. TCRdb keeps only in-frame clones here, not all; method: immunoSEQ multiplex PCR. The sample includes approximately 100,000 clones, 80% to 85% seen only once; the top ten take approximately 0.93%. The input for sequencing was CD4+ T cells from blood, taken before liver transplant. All receptors derive from a human donor who received a liver transplant.

This chain links TRBV4-2 with TRBJ1-1, with 11 nucleotides matching TRBD1. Per germline, CDR1 LGHNA and CDR2 YNFKEQ. The V segment lost 4 bases and the J segment 2 bases; nucleotides outside the gene matches: 3. This CDR3 is 15 amino acids long. DNA for the CDR3: TGTGCCAGCAGCCGGGACAGGGGGGCTAACACTGAAGCTTTCTTT. Translated, it gives CASSRDRGANTEAFF.

The chain recombines TRBV15 with TRBJ1-2, with D possibly being TRBD1 (6 bases). The CDR3 is made up of 14 amino acids. V dropped 0 bases and J dropped 2 bases, with 7 bases sitting between them. Germline CDR1 reads LNHNV; CDR2 reads YYDKDF (reference sequence). CDR3 sequence reads: CATSREGGNYGYTF. The CDR3 DNA follows: TGTGCCACCAGCAGAGAGGGGGGCAACTATGGCTACACCTTC.

This sequence joins TRBV11-2 and TRBJ1-4, with D unclear. Germline V gene sequence: CDR1 SGHAT, CDR2 FQNNGV. There are 17 residues in the CDR3. V gave up 5 bases and J gave up 1 base, with 17 bases separating them. The CDR3 DNA is TGTGCCAGCAGCCCCGCTGAGAGGGTTGGAACTAATGAAAAACTGTTTTTT. Its protein is CASSPAERVGTNEKLFF.

This clone was seen only a few times. The chain joins TRBV2 to TRBJ1-6; 8 positions agree with TRBD1. The V segment lost 11 bases and the J segment 3 bases; nucleotides outside the gene matches: 6. CDR3 length equals 14 residues. Germline lookup yields CDR1 SNHLY and CDR2 FYNNEI. The CDR3 region has the DNA TGTGCCGGATCAGGGGGCGTCTATAATTCACCCCTCCACTTT. It specifies CAGSGGVYNSPLHF. The whole variable domain, filled in from reference TRBV2 and TRBJ1-6, reads EPEVTQTPSHQVTQMGQEVILRCVPISNHLYFYWYRQILGQKVEFLVSFYNNEISEKSEIFDDQFSVERPDGSNFTLKIRSTKLEDSAMYFCAGSGGVYNSPLHFGNGTRLTVT.

This sequence joins TRBV6-5 and TRBJ1-3; a possible D gene is TRBD1 (5 bases). CDR3 length: 15 residues. Germline values: CDR1 MNHEY, CDR2 SVGAGI. V was cut by 8 bases and J by 0 bases, with 14 bases left in between. CDR3 loop: CASHDGGSSGNTIYF. The CDR3 bases are TGTGCCAGCCACGACGGGGGATCCTCTGGAAACACCATATATTTT.

The rearrangement uses TRBV7-2 and TRBJ2-7; TRBD2 agrees at 7 bases. Trimming cost V 5 bases and J 3 bases; bases outside gene matches: 4. The CDR3 is 13 amino acids. CDR1 is SGHTA and CDR2 is FQGNSA in the germline V gene. The CDR3 nucleotides read TGTGCCAGCAGCCGGGACTACCGCTACGAGCAGTACTTC. Protein sequence: CASSRDYRYEQYF.

The genes are TRBV6-5 and TRBJ2-1; 8 nucleotides match TRBD2. Germline V CDR1 and CDR2: MNHEY, SVGAGI. This CDR3 is 15 amino acids long. The V segment lost 8 bases and the J segment 1 base; nucleotides outside the gene matches: 7. The CDR3 sequence: CASVSGGPSYNEQFF. The CDR3 coding sequence is TGTGCCAGCGTGTCGGGAGGGCCATCCTACAATGAGCAGTTCTTC.

This clone was seen a few times. The chain employs TRBV7-8 and TRBJ1-1; D gene unclear. The V end was cut by 5 bases, the J end by 6 bases, with 16 bases between. From germline, CDR1 is SGHVS and CDR2 FQNEAQ. The CDR3 runs 14 residues. This CDR3 reads CASSRPGISAEAFF. The CDR3 bases are TGTGCCAGCAGCCGCCCGGGAATTAGCGCTGAAGCTTTCTTT.

The chain joins TRBV10-3 to TRBJ2-7; no clear D. CDR3 size: 15 residues. Trimming took 3 bases from V and 1 from J, leaving 13 bases between them. Germline CDR1 is ENHRY and CDR2 is SYGVKD. The CDR3 DNA reads as TGTGCCATCAGTGACAGCTCCGTAATATCCTACGAGCAGTACTTC. This gives the protein CAISDSSVISYEQYF.